This T cell receptor beta chain was obtained from a study of blood T cell repertoires in COVID-19. At the level of the study: The United States, Italy and Spain were the sources of the acute and convalescent COVID-19 samples. PBMCs, B-cell-depleted T cells, or T cells were the source of the cDNA or gDNA that made up the material.

V was clipped by 6 bases and J by 2 bases; unmatched bases: 4. The CDR3 is made up of 16 amino acids. Germline CDR1 and CDR2: MNHEY and SMNVEV (reference sequence). In the authors' workflow: The authors estimated nucleated cell counts from reference gene primer amplification. TCRdb keeps only in-frame clones here, not all; method: immunoSEQ multiplex PCR. That table is the source of V, J and clone size, and D and trimming were worked out from the DNA. The sample carries nearly 300,000 clones, around 89% recorded once. Sequencing was carried out using peripheral blood. The sequence was obtained from a woman in her 30s who had recovered from COVID-19. The J gene is TRBJ2-1, the V gene TRBV27, with 13 bases lining up with TRBD2. CDR3 in amino acids: CASSRTSGGAYNEQFF. Here the CDR3 DNA reads TGTGCCAGCAGCCGCACTAGCGGGGGGGCCTACAATGAGCAGTTCTTC.